The rows below give T cell receptor beta chains drawn from one sample of a study of blood T cell repertoires in COVID-19. TCRdb's table, derived via immunoSEQ multiplex PCR, lists solely in-frame clones and lacks some. This repertoire shows about 400,000 clones, approximately 86% found once; its top ten account for 2.5% to 3.5%. The sample was peripheral blood. These TCRs come from a human donor in a cohort sampled during active COVID-19. CDR3s include the opening cysteine and the closing phenylalanine or tryptophan. The D gene is left open where the match is weak. Clone size is shown for a subset of rows, as once, few, many or a class of expanded clone.

cdr3_nt	cdr3_aa	d_call	j_call	v_call	clone_size
TGTGCCAGCAGGTTCGCAGGGGGTGGGTACGAGCAGTACTTC	CASRFAGGGYEQYF	TRBD1	TRBJ2-7	TRBV27	few
TGTGCCAGCAGCTATCCGGAGGGGCGCGGGGCCTATAATTCACCCCTCCACTTT	CASSYPEGRGAYNSPLHF	-	TRBJ1-6	TRBV7-9	-
TGTGCCAGCAGTCCCCCAGCGGGAGGGCGGGAGACCCAGTACTTC	CASSPPAGGRETQYF	TRBD2	TRBJ2-5	TRBV28	-
TGTGCCAGCAGCTTGCGGGGACAGCCATCCGGAGAGACCCAGTACTTC	CASSLRGQPSGETQYF	TRBD1	TRBJ2-5	TRBV5-4	few
TGTGCCAGCAGCTTAGATGGAGGTAATCAAGAGACCCAGTACTTC	CASSLDGGNQETQYF	-	TRBJ2-5	TRBV11-3	-
TGTGCCAGCCTATTAGACAGGGTGATGAATCAGCCCCAGCATTTT	CASLLDRVMNQPQHF	TRBD1	TRBJ1-5	TRBV6-5	-
TGTGCTAGTGGCCTCGGGACTAGCGGGAAAACCGGGGAGCTGTTTTTT	CASGLGTSGKTGELFF	TRBD2	TRBJ2-2	TRBV12-5	-
TGTGCCAGCAACAGGGCTCCCTCTGGGGCCAACGTCCTGACTTTC	CASNRAPSGANVLTF	-	TRBJ2-6	TRBV7-2	-
TGTGCCAGCAGCCCCCCGGGACTTACCTACAATGAGCAGTTCTTC	CASSPPGLTYNEQFF	-	TRBJ2-1	TRBV7-9	-
TGTGCCTCTTCGCCTCAGGGTGAGACCCAGTACTTC	CASSPQGETQYF	-	TRBJ2-5	TRBV30	-
TGTGCCAGCAGCCTGGAGGAGACCCAGTACTTC	CASSLEETQYF	-	TRBJ2-5	TRBV28	-
TGTGCCAGCAGTCCGGGACAGCGTGAAAAACTGTTTTTT	CASSPGQREKLFF	TRBD1	TRBJ1-4	TRBV6-5	-
TGTGCCAGCAGACGAACAGGGGACACTGAAGCTTTCTTT	CASRRTGDTEAFF	TRBD1	TRBJ1-1	TRBV2	-
TGTGCCAGCAGTTCTTTTTCCACATCCTACGAGCAGTACTTC	CASSSFSTSYEQYF	-	TRBJ2-7	TRBV28	once
TGTGCCTGGTCCGGGACAGCCTATGGCTACACCTTC	CAWSGTAYGYTF	TRBD1	TRBJ1-2	TRBV30	-
TGTGCCAGTAGTATAAGCGGGGGGGCCGGTGAGCAGTTCTTC	CASSISGGAGEQFF	TRBD2	TRBJ2-1	TRBV19	-
TGTGCCAGCAGTCCTAGTAGAGGATCCTACGAGCAGTACTTC	CASSPSRGSYEQYF	-	TRBJ2-7	TRBV7-2	-
TGTGCCAGTATGGATACAGGAACAACTAATGAAAAACTGTTTTTT	CASMDTGTTNEKLFF	-	TRBJ1-4	TRBV19	-
TGTGCCAGCTCACTTCCGGACAGGGGAATCGATGAGCAGTTCTTC	CASSLPDRGIDEQFF	TRBD1	TRBJ2-1	TRBV18	-